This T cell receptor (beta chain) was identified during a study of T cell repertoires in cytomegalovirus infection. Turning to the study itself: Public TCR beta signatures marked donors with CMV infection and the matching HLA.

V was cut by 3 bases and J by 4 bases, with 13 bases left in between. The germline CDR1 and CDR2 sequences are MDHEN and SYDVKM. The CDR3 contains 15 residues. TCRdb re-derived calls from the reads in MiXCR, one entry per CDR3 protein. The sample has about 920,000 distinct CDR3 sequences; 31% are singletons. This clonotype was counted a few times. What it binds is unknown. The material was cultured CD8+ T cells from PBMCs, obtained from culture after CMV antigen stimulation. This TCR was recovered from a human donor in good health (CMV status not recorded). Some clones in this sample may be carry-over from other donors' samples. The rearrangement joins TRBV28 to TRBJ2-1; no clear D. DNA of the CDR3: TGTGCCAGCAGTTTCCGATCGACTGGATACAATGAGCAGTTCTTC. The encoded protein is CASSFRSTGYNEQFF.